Listed here is a single T cell receptor beta chain. TCRdb re-derived calls from the PCR reads in MiXCR, one entry per CDR3 protein. This sample has about 510,000 distinct CDR3 sequences; around a fifth occur once, and the top ten carry about 0.84%. The data are from a study of molecular identifiers for immune sequencing clone quantification. Germline loops: CDR1 LNHDA, CDR2 SQIVND (reference sequence). The CDR3 runs to 13 residues. Trimming took off 7 bases at V and 4 bases at J, with 11 bases between the two ends. The chain links TRBV19 to TRBJ2-1, with D perhaps TRBD1 (6 bases). This receptor was taken from a human donor in good health. Some libraries in this study had Jurkat cell RNA spiked in. Sequenced input: naive CD8+ T cells from blood, with Jurkat cell RNA spiked in. Subset in this sample: FACS-sorted CD8+CD4-CCR7+CD45RA+ naive T cells. CDR3 amino acids: CASMSRGYNEQFF. The CDR3 coding sequence is TGTGCCAGTATGAGCAGGGGATACAATGAGCAGTTCTTC. Full variable domain (missing parts from reference TRBV19 and TRBJ2-1): DGGITQSPKYLFRKEGQNVTLSCEQNLNHDAMYWYRQDPGQGLRLIYYSQIVNDFQKGDIAEGYSVSREKKESFPLTVTSAQKNPTAFYLCASMSRGYNEQFFGPGTRLTVL.